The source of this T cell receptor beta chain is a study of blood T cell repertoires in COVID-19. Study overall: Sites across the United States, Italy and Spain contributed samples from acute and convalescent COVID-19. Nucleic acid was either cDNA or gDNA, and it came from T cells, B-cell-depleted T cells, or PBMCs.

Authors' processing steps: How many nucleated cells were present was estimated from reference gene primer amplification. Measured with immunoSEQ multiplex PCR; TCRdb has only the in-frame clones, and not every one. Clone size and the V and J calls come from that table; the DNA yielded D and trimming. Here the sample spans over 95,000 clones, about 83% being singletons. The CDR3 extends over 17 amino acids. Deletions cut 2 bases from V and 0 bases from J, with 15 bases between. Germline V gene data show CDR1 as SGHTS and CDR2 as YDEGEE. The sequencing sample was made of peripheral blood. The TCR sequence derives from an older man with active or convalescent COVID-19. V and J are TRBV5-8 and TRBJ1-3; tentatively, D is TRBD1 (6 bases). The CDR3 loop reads CASSFAFVGASGNTIYF. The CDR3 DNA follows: TGTGCCAGCAGCTTCGCCTTCGTGGGGGCCTCTGGAAACACCATATATTTT.